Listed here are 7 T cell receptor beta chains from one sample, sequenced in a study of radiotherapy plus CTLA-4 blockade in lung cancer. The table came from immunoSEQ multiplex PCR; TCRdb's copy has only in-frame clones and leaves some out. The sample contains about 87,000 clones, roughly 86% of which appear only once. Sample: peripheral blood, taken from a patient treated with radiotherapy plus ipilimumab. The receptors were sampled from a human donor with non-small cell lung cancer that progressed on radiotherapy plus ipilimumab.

This CDR3 is CAWSVGWVTSGSYEQYF. CDR3 in DNA: TGTGCCTGGAGTGTAGGTTGGGTGACTAGCGGGAGCTACGAGCAGTACTTC. This chain joins TRBV30 and TRBJ2-7; 12 bases align to TRBD2. This CDR3 has 17 residues. Germline CDR1 GTSNPN, CDR2 SVGIG (reference sequence). V lost 0 bases to trimming and J lost 3 bases; unmatched junction nucleotides: 9.

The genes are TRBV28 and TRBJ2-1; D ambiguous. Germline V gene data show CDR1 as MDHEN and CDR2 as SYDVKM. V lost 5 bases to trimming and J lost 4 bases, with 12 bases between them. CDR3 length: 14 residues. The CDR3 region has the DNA TGTGCCAGCAGTGAATCGAGCTGGTACAATGAGCAGTTCTTC. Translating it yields CASSESSWYNEQFF.

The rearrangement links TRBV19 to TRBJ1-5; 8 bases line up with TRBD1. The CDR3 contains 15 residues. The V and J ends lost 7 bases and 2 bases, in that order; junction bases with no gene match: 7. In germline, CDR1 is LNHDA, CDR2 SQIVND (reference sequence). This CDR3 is CASTGGAAGNQPQHF. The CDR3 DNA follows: TGTGCCAGTACAGGGGGCGCAGCCGGCAATCAGCCCCAGCATTTT.

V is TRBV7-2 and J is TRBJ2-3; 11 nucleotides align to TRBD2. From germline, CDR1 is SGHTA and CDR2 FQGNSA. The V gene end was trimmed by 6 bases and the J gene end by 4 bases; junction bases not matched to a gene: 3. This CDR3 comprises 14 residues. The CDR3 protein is CASRGGLAADTQYF. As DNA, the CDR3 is TGTGCCAGCAGGGGGGGACTAGCGGCAGATACGCAGTATTTT.

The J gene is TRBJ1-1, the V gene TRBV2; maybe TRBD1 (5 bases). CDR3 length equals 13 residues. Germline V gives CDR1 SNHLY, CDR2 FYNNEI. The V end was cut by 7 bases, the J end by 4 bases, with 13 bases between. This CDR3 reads CASMKEGPTEAFF. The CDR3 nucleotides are TGTGCCAGCATGAAAGAGGGGCCCACTGAAGCTTTCTTT.

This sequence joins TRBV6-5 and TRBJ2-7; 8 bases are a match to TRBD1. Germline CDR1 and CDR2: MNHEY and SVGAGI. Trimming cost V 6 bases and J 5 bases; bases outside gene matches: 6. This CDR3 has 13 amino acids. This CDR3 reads CASRSAGGHEQYF. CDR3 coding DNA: TGTGCCAGCAGGTCGGCAGGGGGCCACGAGCAGTACTTC.

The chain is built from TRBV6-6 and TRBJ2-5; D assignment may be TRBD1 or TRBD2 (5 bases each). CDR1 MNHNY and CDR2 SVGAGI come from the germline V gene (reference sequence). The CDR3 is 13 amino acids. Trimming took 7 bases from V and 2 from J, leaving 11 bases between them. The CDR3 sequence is CASTRGLQETQYF. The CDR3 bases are TGTGCCAGCACCCGGGGCCTACAAGAGACCCAGTACTTC.